The source of this T cell receptor (beta chain) is a study of blood T cell repertoires in COVID-19. On the study more broadly: COVID-19 samples collected from the United States, Italy and Spain covered acute and convalescent phases. T cells, B-cell-depleted T cells, or PBMCs supplied cDNA or gDNA.

The CDR3 totals 18 residues. Germline assignment: CDR1 SGDLS and CDR2 YYNGEE. Trimming cost V 0 bases and J 0 bases; bases outside gene matches: 8. Original processing methods: Amplification of reference gene primers provided the estimated nucleated cell counts. The protocol was immunoSEQ multiplex PCR, while the TCRdb copy is restricted to in-frame clones and leaves out a portion. From that table come the V and J calls and clone size; the DNA was used to work out D and trimming. Found here are 260,000 or so clones, 75% to 85% of them singletons; the top ten hold 6.5% to 8.5%. One Seattle source followed patients from active infection through their disease course.

This receptor was identified in a woman older than 75 with COVID-19, enrolled during active disease. Sequenced sample: peripheral blood. This chain uses TRBV9 with TRBJ2-3; 9 bases line up with TRBD1. This CDR3 reads CASSVGYRGLISTDTQYF. The CDR3 DNA follows: TGTGCCAGCAGCGTAGGGTACAGGGGGCTTATTAGCACAGATACGCAGTATTTT.